The clone carrying this T cell receptor (beta chain) occurred many times. What it binds is not known. CDR1 DFQATT and CDR2 SNEGSKA come from the germline V gene (reference sequence). The CDR3 is 14 amino acids. With 0 bases clipped from V and 2 bases from J, the junction kept 3 bases outside the gene matches. The template used for profiling TCR beta VDJ and CDR3 was genomic DNA. TCRdb fed the reads into MiXCR, producing one record per CDR3 protein. The sample lists about 220,000 distinct CDR3 sequences, roughly 35% seen once, with 1% to 1.3% in the top ten. This entry comes from a study of CD8+CD57+ T cells in acquired aplastic anemia. Findings and limits, study-wide: Between patients and controls, some 31 CD8+ CDR3 sequences were found in common.

The clonotype was recovered from a human donor in good health, serving as a control. The chain combines TRBV20-1 with TRBJ1-2; TRBD1 matches at 7 bases. The sample consisted of sorted CD4+, CD8+, or CD8+CD57+ T cells (not recorded which) from PBMCs. CDR3 region: CSARDLQGNYGYTF. The CDR3 DNA is TGCAGTGCTAGAGACCTACAGGGGAACTATGGCTACACCTTC.